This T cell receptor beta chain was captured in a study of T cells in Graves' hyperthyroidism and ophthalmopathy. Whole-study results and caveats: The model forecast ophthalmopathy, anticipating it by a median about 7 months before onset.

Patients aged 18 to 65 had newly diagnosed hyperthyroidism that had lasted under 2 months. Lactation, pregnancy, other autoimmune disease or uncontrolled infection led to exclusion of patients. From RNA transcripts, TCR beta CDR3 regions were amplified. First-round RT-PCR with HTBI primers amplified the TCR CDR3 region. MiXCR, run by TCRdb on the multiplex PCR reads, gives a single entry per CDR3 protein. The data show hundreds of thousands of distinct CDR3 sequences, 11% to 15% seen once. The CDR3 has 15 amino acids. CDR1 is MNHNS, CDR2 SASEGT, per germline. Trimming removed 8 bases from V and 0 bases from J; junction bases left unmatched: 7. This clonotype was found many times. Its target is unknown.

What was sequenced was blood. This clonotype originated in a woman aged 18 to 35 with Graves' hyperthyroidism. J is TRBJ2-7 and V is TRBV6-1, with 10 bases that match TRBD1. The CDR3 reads CASGDRGLLSYEQYF. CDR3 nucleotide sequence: TGTGCCAGCGGGGACAGGGGCCTCCTCTCCTACGAGCAGTACTTC.